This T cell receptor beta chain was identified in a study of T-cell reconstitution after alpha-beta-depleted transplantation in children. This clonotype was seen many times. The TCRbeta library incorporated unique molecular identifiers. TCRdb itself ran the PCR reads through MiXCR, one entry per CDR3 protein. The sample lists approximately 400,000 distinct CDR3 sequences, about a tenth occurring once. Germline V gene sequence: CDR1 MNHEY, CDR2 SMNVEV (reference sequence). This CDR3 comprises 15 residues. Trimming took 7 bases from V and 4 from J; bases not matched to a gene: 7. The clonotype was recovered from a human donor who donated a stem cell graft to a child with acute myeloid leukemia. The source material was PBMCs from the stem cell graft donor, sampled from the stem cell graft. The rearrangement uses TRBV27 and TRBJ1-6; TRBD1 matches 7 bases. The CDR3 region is CASTRRGQYNSPLHF. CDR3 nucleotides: TGTGCCAGCACTCGAAGGGGACAGTATAATTCACCCCTCCACTTT.